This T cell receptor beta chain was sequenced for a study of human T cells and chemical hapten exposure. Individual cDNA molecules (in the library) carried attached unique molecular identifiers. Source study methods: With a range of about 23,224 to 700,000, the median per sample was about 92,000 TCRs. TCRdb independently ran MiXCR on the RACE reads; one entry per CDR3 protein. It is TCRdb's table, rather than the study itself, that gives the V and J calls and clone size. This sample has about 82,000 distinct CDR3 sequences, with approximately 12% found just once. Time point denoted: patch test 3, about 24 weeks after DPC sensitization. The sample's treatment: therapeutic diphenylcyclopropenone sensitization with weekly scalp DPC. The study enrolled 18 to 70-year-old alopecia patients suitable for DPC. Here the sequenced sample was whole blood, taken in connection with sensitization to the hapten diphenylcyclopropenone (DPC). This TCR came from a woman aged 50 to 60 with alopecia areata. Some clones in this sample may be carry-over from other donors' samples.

CDR3 nucleotide sequence: TGTGCCAGCAGCTTGGATCCGACTAGCGGGAGAATGGGCGAGCAGTACTTC. Translating gives CASSLDPTSGRMGEQYF. The rearrangement joins TRBV5-4 to TRBJ2-7, with 12 bases aligning to TRBD2. J was trimmed by 6 bases and V by 0 bases; bases with no gene match: 10. The CDR3 runs to 17 residues. Germline V lookup: CDR1 SGHNT, CDR2 YYREEE (reference sequence).